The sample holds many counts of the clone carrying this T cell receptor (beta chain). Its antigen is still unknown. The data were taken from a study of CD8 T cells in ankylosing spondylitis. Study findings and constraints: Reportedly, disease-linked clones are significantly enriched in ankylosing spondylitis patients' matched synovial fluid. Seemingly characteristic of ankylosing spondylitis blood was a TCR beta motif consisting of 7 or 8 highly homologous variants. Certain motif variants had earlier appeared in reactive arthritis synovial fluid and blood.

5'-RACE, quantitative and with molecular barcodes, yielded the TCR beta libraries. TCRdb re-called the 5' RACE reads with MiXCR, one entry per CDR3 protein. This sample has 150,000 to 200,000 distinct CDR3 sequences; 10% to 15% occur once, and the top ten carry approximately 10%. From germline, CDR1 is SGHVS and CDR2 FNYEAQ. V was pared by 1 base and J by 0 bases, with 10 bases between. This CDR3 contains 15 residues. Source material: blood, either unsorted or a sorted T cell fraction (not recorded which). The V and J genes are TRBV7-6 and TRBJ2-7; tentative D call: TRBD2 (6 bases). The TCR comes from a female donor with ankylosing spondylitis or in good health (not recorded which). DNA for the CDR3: TGTGCCAGCAGCTTAGGGGGCGGGAACTCCTACGAGCAGTACTTC. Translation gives CASSLGGGNSYEQYF. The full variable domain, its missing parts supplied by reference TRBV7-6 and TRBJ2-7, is GAGVSQSPRYKVTKRGQDVALRCDPISGHVSLYWYRQALGQGPEFLTYFNYEAQQDKSGLPNDRFSAERPEGSISTLTIQRTEQRDSAMYRCASSLGGGNSYEQYFGPGTRLTVT.